The entry below gives a single T cell receptor (beta chain) sequence along with its context. This CDR3 has 13 residues. The trim removed 2 bases at V and 3 bases at J, leaving 3 bases unmatched. Germline lookup yields CDR1 SQVTM and CDR2 ANQGSEA. The data belong to a study of early T cells in non-severe SARS-CoV-2 infection. In TCRdb, the 5' RACE reads were re-called with MiXCR into one record per CDR3 protein. Here the sample spans around 75,000 distinct CDR3 sequences, about 9% being singletons. Sequencing used whole blood. The clonotype was recovered from an adult who was a healthcare worker with PCR-confirmed SARS-CoV-2 infection or an uninfected control (not recorded which). The genes are TRBV29-1 and TRBJ1-1; 7 positions agree with TRBD1. CDR3 DNA sequence: TGCAGCGTTGAAAAGGGGGCAGACACTGAAGCTTTCTTT. It encodes CSVEKGADTEAFF.